These 10 T cell receptor beta chains share one sample of origin, sequenced in a study of CD4 T cells in lung cancer. These receptors' targets are unknown. PBMCs stimulated more than 10 days with mutant 27-mer peptides plus IL21, IL7, IL15, IL2. Sorting by cytokine capture selected live IFNgamma-secreting T cells after peptide-pulsed B cell restimulation. Sorted cells were expanded at limiting dilution, around 3 or 10 per well, for roughly 12 to 21 days. The protocol was immunoSEQ multiplex PCR, while the TCRdb copy is restricted to in-frame clones and leaves out a portion. Among some 2,000 clones listed, less than 75% were seen once. The sample comprised a CD4+ T cell line or clone grown in culture. These receptors were collected from a woman aged 55-70 years with non-small cell lung cancer. Some clones in this sample may be carry-over from other donors' samples.

In DNA, the CDR3 is TGTGCCAGCAGCTTAGGTCAGGGGTTCGATGAGCAGTTCTTC. This encodes CASSLGQGFDEQFF. The rearrangement joins TRBV7-9 to TRBJ2-1; possible D gene TRBD1, 6 bases. CDR1 is SEHNR, CDR2 FQNEAQ, per germline (reference sequence). CDR3 length equals 14 residues. V lost 1 base, J lost 8 bases, and 12 bases lay in between.

The rearrangement uses TRBV30 and TRBJ1-5; TRBD1 matches 11 bases. The CDR3 is 13 amino acids. V was pared by 8 bases and J by 6 bases, with 6 bases of the junction left unmatched. Looked up from germline, CDR1 is GTSNPN and CDR2 is SVGIG (reference sequence). CDR3 region: CAGDRGFGQPQHF. The CDR3 nucleotides are TGTGCCGGGGACAGGGGGTTCGGTCAGCCCCAGCATTTT.

This clone was found a few times. The chain joins TRBV14 to TRBJ2-1; 8 bases are shared with TRBD2. CDR1 and CDR2 (germline): SGHDN, FVKESK. CDR3 length: 17 amino acids. The V segment lost 6 bases and the J segment 3 bases; nucleotides outside the gene matches: 13. The DNA of the CDR3 is TGTGCCAGCAGTATCTCCAAATCCGGGACTAGCTACAATGAGCAGTTCTTC. Translation gives CASSISKSGTSYNEQFF.

This clone came up a few times. The chain is built from TRBV29-1 and TRBJ1-1; D is ambiguous. V was clipped by 6 bases and J by 1 base, with 15 bases between them. Germline CDR1 SQVTM, CDR2 ANQGSEA. The CDR3 totals 14 residues. CDR3 residues: CSVYPVDGNTEAFF. The CDR3 coding sequence is TGCAGCGTGTATCCGGTCGACGGGAACACTGAAGCTTTCTTT.

The V gene is TRBV15, the J gene TRBJ2-3; 12 bases align to TRBD1. Trimming took 5 bases from V and 7 from J; bases not matched to a gene: 4. Per germline, CDR1 LNHNV and CDR2 YYDKDF (reference sequence). The CDR3 runs 14 residues. CDR3 residues: CATSRDRGLYTQYF. The CDR3 bases are TGTGCCACCAGCCGGGACAGGGGGCTCTATACGCAGTATTTT.

The genes are TRBV18 and TRBJ2-7; D is possibly TRBD1 (6 bases). Looked up from germline, CDR1 is KGHSH and CDR2 is LQKENI. The CDR3 is 13 residues long. V lost 4 bases to trimming and J lost 3 bases, with 10 bases between them. The CDR3 reads CASSRTGNYEQYF. The CDR3 coding sequence is TGTGCCAGCTCACGCACAGGGAACTACGAGCAGTACTTC.

The chain carries TRBV18 and TRBJ1-5, with TRBD1 identical over 7 bases. The CDR3 is made up of 17 amino acids. Trimming at V came to 5 bases and at J to 6 bases, leaving 16 bases not matched to a gene. Germline-derived CDR1 and CDR2 are KGHSH and LQKENI. DNA of the CDR3: TGTGCCAGCTCAAAAACCGGGACAGAATTTGCGGTTCAGCCCCAGCATTTT. The encoded protein is CASSKTGTEFAVQPQHF.

DNA for the CDR3: TGTGCCAGCAGTACACAGGGCATCGGTAGCAATCAGCCCCAGCATTTT. Its translation is CASSTQGIGSNQPQHF. This chain connects TRBV28 to TRBJ1-5, with D perhaps TRBD1 (6 bases). Trimming removed 5 bases from V and 0 bases from J, with 14 bases in between. CDR1 and CDR2 from the germline V gene are MDHEN and SYDVKM. There are 16 residues in the CDR3. The full variable domain, rest sourced from reference TRBV28 and TRBJ1-5, is DVKVTQSSRYLVKRTGEKVFLECVQDMDHENMFWYRQDPGLGLRLIYFSYDVKMKEKGDIPEGYSVSREKKERFSLILESASTNQTSMYLCASSTQGIGSNQPQHFGDGTRLSIL.

The chain is built from TRBV28 and TRBJ1-4, with 7 bases identical to TRBD1. CDR3 size: 17 residues. Germline V gives CDR1 MDHEN, CDR2 SYDVKM. V lost 5 bases, J lost 5 bases, and 14 bases stayed unmatched. In DNA form, the CDR3 reads TGTGCCAGCAGTACTCCTTTTATGGGGACAGTGAATGAAAAACTGTTTTTT. The encoded protein is CASSTPFMGTVNEKLFF.

The V gene is TRBV7-2, the J gene TRBJ1-2; D remains ambiguous. The CDR3 is made up of 14 amino acids. Germline assignment: CDR1 SGHTA and CDR2 FQGNSA. Between the trimmed V and J ends, which lost 3 bases and 4 bases, there was a span of 12 bases. The CDR3 bases are TGTGCCAGCAGCTTCCCCGGGATTTCCTATGGCTACACCTTC. It specifies CASSFPGISYGYTF.